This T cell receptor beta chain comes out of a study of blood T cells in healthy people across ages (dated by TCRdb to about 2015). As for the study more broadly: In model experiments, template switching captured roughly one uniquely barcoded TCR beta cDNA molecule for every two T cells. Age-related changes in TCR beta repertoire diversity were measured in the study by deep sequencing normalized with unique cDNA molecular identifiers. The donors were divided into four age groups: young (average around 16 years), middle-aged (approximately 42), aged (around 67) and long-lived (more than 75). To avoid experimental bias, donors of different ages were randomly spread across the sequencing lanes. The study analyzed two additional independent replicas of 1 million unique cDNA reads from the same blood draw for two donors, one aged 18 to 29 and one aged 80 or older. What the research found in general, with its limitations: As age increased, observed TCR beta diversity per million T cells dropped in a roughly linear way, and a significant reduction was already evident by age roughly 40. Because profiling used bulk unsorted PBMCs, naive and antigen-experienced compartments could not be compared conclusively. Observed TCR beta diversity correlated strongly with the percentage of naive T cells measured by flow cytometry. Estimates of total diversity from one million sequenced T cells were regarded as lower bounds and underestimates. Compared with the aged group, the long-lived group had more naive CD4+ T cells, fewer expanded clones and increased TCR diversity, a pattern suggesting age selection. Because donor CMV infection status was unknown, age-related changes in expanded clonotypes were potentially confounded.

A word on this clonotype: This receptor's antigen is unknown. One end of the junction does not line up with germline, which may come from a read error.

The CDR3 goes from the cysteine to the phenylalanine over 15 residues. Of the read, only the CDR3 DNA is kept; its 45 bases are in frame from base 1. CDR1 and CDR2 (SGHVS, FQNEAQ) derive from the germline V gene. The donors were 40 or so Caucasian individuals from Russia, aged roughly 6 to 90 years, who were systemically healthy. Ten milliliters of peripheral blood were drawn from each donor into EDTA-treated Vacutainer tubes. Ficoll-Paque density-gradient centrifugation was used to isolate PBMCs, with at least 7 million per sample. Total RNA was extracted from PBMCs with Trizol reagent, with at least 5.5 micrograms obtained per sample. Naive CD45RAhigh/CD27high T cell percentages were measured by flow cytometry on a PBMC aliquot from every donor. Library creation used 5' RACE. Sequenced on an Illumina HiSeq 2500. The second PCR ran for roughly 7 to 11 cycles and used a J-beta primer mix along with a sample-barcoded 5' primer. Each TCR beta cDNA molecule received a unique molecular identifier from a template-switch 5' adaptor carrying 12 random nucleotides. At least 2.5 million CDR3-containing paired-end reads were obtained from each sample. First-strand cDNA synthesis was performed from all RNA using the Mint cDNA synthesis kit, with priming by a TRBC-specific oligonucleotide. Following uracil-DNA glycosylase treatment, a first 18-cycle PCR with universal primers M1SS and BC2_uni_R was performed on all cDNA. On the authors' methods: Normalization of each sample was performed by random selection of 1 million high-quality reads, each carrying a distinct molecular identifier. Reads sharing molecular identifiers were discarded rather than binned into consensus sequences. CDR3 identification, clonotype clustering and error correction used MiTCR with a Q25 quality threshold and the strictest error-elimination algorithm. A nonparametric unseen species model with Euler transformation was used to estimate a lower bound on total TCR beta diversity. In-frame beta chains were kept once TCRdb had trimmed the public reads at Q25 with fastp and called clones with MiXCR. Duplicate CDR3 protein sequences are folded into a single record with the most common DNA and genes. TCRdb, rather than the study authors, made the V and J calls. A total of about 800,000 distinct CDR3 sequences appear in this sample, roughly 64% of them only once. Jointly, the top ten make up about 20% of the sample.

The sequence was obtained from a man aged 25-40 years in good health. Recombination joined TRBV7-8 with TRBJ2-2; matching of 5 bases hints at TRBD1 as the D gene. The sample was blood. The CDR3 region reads CASSLTGMGTGELFF. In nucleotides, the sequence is TGTGCCAGTAGCTTAACAGGAATGGGGACCGGGGAGCTGTTTTTT.